This TCR beta chain was captured by sequencing in a study of T cells in Graves' hyperthyroidism and ophthalmopathy. About the study: Peripheral blood was drawn at first diagnosis, prior to all treatment.

The sample holds many counts of this clonotype. The TCR beta CDR3 regions underwent amplification using RNA transcripts as the source. The HTBI primer set was used in a first-round RT-PCR of the TCR CDR3. TCRdb fed the multiplex PCR reads into MiXCR, producing one record per CDR3 protein. The profile shows about 260,000 distinct CDR3 sequences, roughly 15% of them singletons. Inclusion characteristics of ophthalmopathy patients comprised a Clinical Activity Score of at least 3, a NOSPECS grade of at least 4, and duration under 3 months. The PBMCs studied were ones that came from 8.5 to 10 ml fresh peripheral blood. From germline, CDR1 is GTSNPN and CDR2 SVGIG (reference sequence). V shed 1 base and J 2 bases; nucleotides not matched to a gene: 4. The CDR3 runs to 14 residues.

Sequencing was performed on blood. The chain employs TRBV30 and TRBJ2-7; 8 bases map to TRBD1. This sequence was found in a woman younger than 30 with Graves' ophthalmopathy. The CDR3 DNA is TGTGCCTGGAGTGAAGACAGGGGCCCCTACGAGCAGTACTTC. Protein: CAWSEDRGPYEQYF.